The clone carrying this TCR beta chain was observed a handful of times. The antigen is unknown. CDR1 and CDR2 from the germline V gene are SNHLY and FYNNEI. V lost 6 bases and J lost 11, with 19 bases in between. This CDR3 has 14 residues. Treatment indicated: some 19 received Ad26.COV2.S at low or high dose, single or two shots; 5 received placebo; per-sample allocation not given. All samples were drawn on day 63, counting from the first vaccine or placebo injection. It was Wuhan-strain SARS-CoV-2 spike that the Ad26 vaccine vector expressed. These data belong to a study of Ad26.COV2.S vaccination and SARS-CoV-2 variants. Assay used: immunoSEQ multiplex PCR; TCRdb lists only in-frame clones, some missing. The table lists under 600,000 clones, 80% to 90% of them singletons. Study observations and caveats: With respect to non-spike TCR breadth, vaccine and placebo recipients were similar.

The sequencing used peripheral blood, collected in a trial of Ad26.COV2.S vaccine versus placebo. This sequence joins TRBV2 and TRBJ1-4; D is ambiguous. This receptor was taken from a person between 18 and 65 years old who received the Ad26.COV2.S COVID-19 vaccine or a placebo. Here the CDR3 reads CASSDMRSLGKLFF. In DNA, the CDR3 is TGTGCCAGCAGCGACATGCGGTCTCTGGGGAAACTGTTTTTT. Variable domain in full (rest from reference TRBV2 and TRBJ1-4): EPEVTQTPSHQVTQMGQEVILRCVPISNHLYFYWYRQILGQKVEFLVSFYNNEISEKSEIFDDQFSVERPDGSNFTLKIRSTKLEDSAMYFCASSDMRSLGKLFFGSGTQLSVL.